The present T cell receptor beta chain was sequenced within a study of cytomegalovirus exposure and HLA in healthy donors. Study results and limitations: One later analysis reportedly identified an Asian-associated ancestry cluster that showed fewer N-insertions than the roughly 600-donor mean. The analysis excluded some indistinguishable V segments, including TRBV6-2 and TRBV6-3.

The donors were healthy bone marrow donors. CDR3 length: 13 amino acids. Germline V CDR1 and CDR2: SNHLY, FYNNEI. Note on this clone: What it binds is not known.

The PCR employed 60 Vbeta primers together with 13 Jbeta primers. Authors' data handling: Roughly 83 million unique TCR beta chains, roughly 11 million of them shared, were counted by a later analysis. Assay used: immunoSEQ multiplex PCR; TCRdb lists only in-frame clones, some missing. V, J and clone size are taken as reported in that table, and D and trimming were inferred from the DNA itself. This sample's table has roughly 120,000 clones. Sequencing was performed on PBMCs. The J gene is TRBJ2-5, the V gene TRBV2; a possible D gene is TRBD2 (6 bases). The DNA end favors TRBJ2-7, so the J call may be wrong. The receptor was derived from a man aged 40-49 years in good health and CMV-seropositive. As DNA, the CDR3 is TGTGCCAGCATCGCGGGGAGAACCTACGAGCAGTACTTC. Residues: CASIAGRTYEQYF.